Following are 2 T cell receptor beta chains from one sample sequenced in a study of blood T cell repertoires in COVID-19. Here immunoSEQ multiplex PCR was the method, and the copy in TCRdb shows in-frame clones only, minus some. The sample carries 98,000 or so clones, about 86% recorded once. The sequenced sample consisted of peripheral blood. These receptors were taken from a woman between 55 and 75 years old in a cohort sampled during active or convalescent COVID-19.

The genes are TRBV15 and TRBJ1-1, with 8 bases lining up with TRBD1. Trimming cost V 5 bases and J 0 bases; bases outside gene matches: 5. CDR1 is LNHNV and CDR2 is YYDKDF in the germline V gene (reference sequence). The CDR3 spans 15 residues. The CDR3 region is CATSYRTGMNTEAFF. DNA for the CDR3: TGTGCCACCAGCTACCGGACAGGGATGAACACTGAAGCTTTCTTT.

The gene calls are TRBV4-2 and TRBJ1-2, with TRBD1 as a possible D gene (6 bases). The CDR3 runs 12 residues. The V and J ends lost 4 bases and 7 bases respectively, with 10 bases between them. CDR1 and CDR2 (germline): LGHNA, YNFKEQ. The CDR3 DNA follows: TGTGCCAGCAGCCGCCACAGGGTTGGCTACACCTTC. Its protein product is CASSRHRVGYTF.